This TCR beta chain is drawn from a study of CD8 T cells in ankylosing spondylitis. There are many counts of this clonotype. Using its own MiXCR run on the 5' RACE reads, TCRdb lists one record per CDR3 protein. The table has about 130,000 distinct CDR3 sequences, approximately 9.9% seen once; the top ten hold approximately 3.3%. The CDR3 extends over 12 amino acids. Germline CDR1 is SGHRS and CDR2 is YFSETQ. V shed 7 bases and J shed 7 bases, with 14 bases lying between them. This chain connects TRBV5-1 to TRBJ2-5; a possible D gene is TRBD1 (6 bases). The specimen was blood, either unsorted or a sorted T cell fraction (not recorded which). The TCR comes from a male donor with ankylosing spondylitis or in good health (not recorded which). Here the CDR3 reads CASSGQPRTQYF. As DNA, the CDR3 is TGCGCCAGCTCTGGACAGCCCCGGACCCAGTACTTC.